Listed below are T cell receptor beta chains from one sample, sequenced in a study of regulatory T cells in long-lasting Graves disease. TCRdb ran MiXCR on the multiplex PCR reads and lists one entry per CDR3 protein. The table lists roughly 530,000 distinct CDR3 sequences, 15% to 20% of them singletons, with 20% to 25% in the top ten. These data also formed part of another study, on T cells in Graves' hyperthyroidism and ophthalmopathy.

Source: peripheral blood mononuclear cells (PBMCs), taken at new diagnosis, from a patient treated with antithyroid drugs. These receptors all come from a woman aged 35-65 years with Graves disease. CDR3s include the opening cysteine and the closing phenylalanine or tryptophan. The D gene is left open where the match is weak. Expanded clones are given a class, and other clones once, few, many or no size at all.

d_call clone_size j_call v_call cdr3_aa cdr3_nt
NA many TRBJ1-1 TRBV5-1 CASSLGGEGKAFF TGCGCCAGCAGCTTGGGAGGGGAGGGGAAAGCTTTCTTT
NA many TRBJ1-1 TRBV5-4 CASSLGSSAPNTEAFF TGTGCCAGCAGCTTGGGAAGCTCAGCGCCGAACACTGAAGCTTTCTTT
NA few TRBJ2-5 TRBV12-3/TRBV12-4 CASKPGGGVQYF TGTGCCAGCAAACCGGGTGGCGGTGTCCAGTACTTC
NA NA TRBJ1-3 TRBV15 CATSRDYSTGRDSGNTIYF TGTGCCACCAGCAGAGATTATTCCACGGGACGGGACTCTGGAAACACCATATATTTT
TRBD2 few TRBJ2-3 TRBV10-3 CAISQAGTTDTQYF TGTGCCATCAGTCAAGCGGGGACCACAGATACGCAGTATTTT
NA NA TRBJ2-7 TRBV7-9 CASSAVRNEQYF TGTGCCAGCAGCGCGGTCAGGAACGAGCAGTACTTC
NA many TRBJ2-5 TRBV3-1 CASSQDRETQYF TGTGCCAGCAGCCAAGATCGGGAGACCCAGTACTTC
NA NA TRBJ2-3 TRBV14 CASSPLTEGGADTQYF TGTGCCAGCAGCCCCCTCACAGAGGGGGGGGCAGATACGCAGTATTTT
NA NA TRBJ2-7 TRBV10-3 CAVSGGYEQYF TGTGCCGTCAGCGGAGGATACGAGCAGTACTTC
NA many TRBJ1-6 TRBV27 CASSGVGRSPLHF TGTGCCAGCAGCGGGGTAGGGAGGTCACCCCTCCACTTT
TRBD2 many TRBJ2-5 TRBV10-3 CAIAGGRAETQYF TGTGCCATCGCGGGGGGGAGGGCGGAGACCCAGTACTTC
TRBD2 once TRBJ2-3 TRBV20-1 CSATSGGGEYYTDTQYF TGCAGTGCCACTTCCGGCGGGGGGGAATATTACACAGATACGCAGTATTTT
TRBD1 NA TRBJ1-2 TRBV6-1 CASSDPGQGFYGYTF TGTGCCAGCAGCGACCCGGGACAGGGATTCTATGGCTACACCTTC
NA many TRBJ2-5 TRBV11-3 CASSLSRLETQYF TGTGCCAGCAGCTTAAGTCGTTTGGAGACCCAGTACTTC
NA NA TRBJ1-5 TRBV6-1 CASSENWLGGNQPQHF TGTGCCAGCAGTGAAAATTGGTTAGGGGGCAATCAGCCCCAGCATTTT
NA once TRBJ2-1 TRBV28 CASSSQRISYNEQFF TGTGCCAGCAGTTCTCAGCGGATCTCCTACAATGAGCAGTTCTTC
NA NA TRBJ2-1 TRBV18 CASSPPFPGTYNEQFF TGTGCCAGCTCACCACCTTTTCCCGGGACATACAATGAGCAGTTCTTC
NA many TRBJ1-1 TRBV2 CASSERAAMNTEAFF TGTGCCAGCAGTGAAAGGGCAGCCATGAACACTGAAGCTTTCTTT
TRBD1 NA TRBJ2-3 TRBV12-3/TRBV12-4 CASSSRLQGKTDTQYF TGTGCCAGCAGTTCCCGCCTACAGGGGAAAACAGATACGCAGTATTTT
TRBD2 many TRBJ2-1 TRBV12-3/TRBV12-4 CASSPSPGLAGYNEQFF TGTGCCAGCAGTCCAAGCCCCGGACTAGCGGGGTACAATGAGCAGTTCTTC
NA many TRBJ1-1 TRBV2 CASSEMFFADMNTEAFF TGTGCCAGCAGTGAAATGTTTTTTGCAGACATGAACACTGAAGCTTTCTTT
NA NA TRBJ2-1 TRBV2 CASASQGIYNEQFF TGTGCCAGCGCGTCACAGGGTATCTACAATGAGCAGTTCTTC
NA many TRBJ2-1 TRBV12-3/TRBV12-4 CASSWSLRGGWNEQFF TGTGCCAGCAGTTGGTCGCTCCGGGGTGGCTGGAATGAGCAGTTCTTC
TRBD2 many TRBJ2-3 TRBV12-3/TRBV12-4 CASSLGLAGALGSTDTQYF TGTGCCAGCAGTTTGGGACTAGCGGGGGCCCTGGGTAGCACAGATACGCAGTATTTT
NA NA TRBJ2-2 TRBV14 CASSRVGSTGELFF TGTGCCAGCAGCCGCGTGGGCTCAACCGGGGAGCTGTTTTTT
TRBD2 few TRBJ2-3 TRBV5-1 CASSLAGVQADTQYF TGCGCCAGCAGCTTAGCGGGGGTTCAAGCAGATACGCAGTATTTT
NA few TRBJ2-7 TRBV19 CASSIGQVYSYEQYF TGTGCCAGTAGTATCGGGCAGGTATATTCTTACGAGCAGTACTTC
NA NA TRBJ2-1 TRBV12-3/TRBV12-4 CASSLSGLGQFF TGTGCCAGCAGTTTGTCCGGGCTAGGGCAGTTCTTC
NA NA TRBJ2-2 TRBV5-1 CASSAYIAGELFF TGTGCCAGCAGCGCCTACATCGCCGGGGAGCTGTTTTTT
NA few TRBJ2-6 TRBV6-5 CASSYTSGANVLTF TGTGCCAGCAGTTACACCTCTGGGGCCAACGTCCTGACTTTC
TRBD1 NA TRBJ2-4 TRBV2 CASSDKGADDIQYF TGTGCCAGCAGTGATAAGGGGGCAGATGACATTCAGTACTTC
NA many TRBJ1-5 TRBV2 CASRQVTGPGPQHF TGTGCCAGCAGGCAAGTCACAGGGCCTGGGCCCCAGCATTTT
TRBD1 many TRBJ1-2 TRBV29-1 CSVVTGDYGYTF TGCAGCGTCGTCACAGGGGACTATGGCTACACCTTC
NA many TRBJ1-1 TRBV7-6 CASSLDLNTEAFF TGTGCCAGCAGCCTTGATTTGAACACTGAAGCTTTCTTT
TRBD2 NA TRBJ2-1 TRBV30 CAWKASGGPNNEQFF TGTGCCTGGAAAGCTAGCGGGGGGCCGAACAATGAGCAGTTCTTC
NA many TRBJ2-5 TRBV3-1 CASSQGSPAQYF TGTGCCAGCAGCCAAGGTAGTCCGGCCCAGTACTTC
NA many TRBJ2-5 TRBV3-1 CASSLDPFQETQYF TGTGCCAGCAGCCTAGACCCTTTCCAAGAGACCCAGTACTTC
TRBD1 many TRBJ1-2 TRBV3-1 CASSQANRGNYGYTF TGTGCCAGCAGCCAAGCTAACAGGGGGAACTATGGCTACACCTTC
NA many TRBJ2-1 TRBV3-1 CASSQVDGNEQFF TGTGCCAGCAGCCAAGTCGATGGGAATGAGCAGTTCTTC
NA many TRBJ1-2 TRBV2 CASSEVGGDGYTF TGTGCCAGCAGTGAAGTGGGGGGGGATGGCTACACCTTC
TRBD2 many TRBJ2-5 TRBV18 CASSPGTSRETQYF TGCGCCAGCAGCCCCGGGACTAGCAGGGAGACCCAGTACTTC
NA few TRBJ2-7 TRBV29-1 CSVDGDSYEQYF TGCAGCGTTGACGGGGACTCCTACGAGCAGTACTTC
NA NA TRBJ2-3 TRBV20-1 CSAGLGPSTDTQYF TGCAGTGCGGGACTTGGCCCTAGCACAGATACGCAGTATTTT
TRBD1 many TRBJ1-1 TRBV5-1 CASGQGGLNTEAFF TGCGCCAGCGGACAGGGGGGACTGAACACTGAAGCTTTCTTT
NA many TRBJ2-1 TRBV11-2 CASSLWENNEQFF TGTGCCAGCAGCCTATGGGAAAACAATGAGCAGTTCTTC
TRBD1 many TRBJ1-1 TRBV7-9 CASSMRTGVIMNTEAFF TGTGCCAGCAGCATGCGTACAGGGGTGATCATGAACACTGAAGCTTTCTTT
TRBD1 NA TRBJ2-1 TRBV6-1 CASRDREYNEQFF TGTGCCAGCCGGGACAGGGAGTACAATGAGCAGTTCTTC
NA NA TRBJ2-7 TRBV10-3 CAISPAEAYEQYF TGCGCCATCAGCCCCGCGGAGGCCTACGAGCAGTACTTC
NA many TRBJ2-7 TRBV7-9 CASSFGGGDNEQYF TGTGCCAGCAGCTTTGGAGGGGGCGACAACGAGCAGTACTTC
TRBD2 many TRBJ2-2 TRBV11-3 CASSQRLAASTGELFF TGTGCCAGCAGCCAAAGACTAGCGGCGAGCACCGGGGAGCTGTTTTTT
NA NA TRBJ1-6 TRBV12-3/TRBV12-4 CASSLVRSPLHF TGTGCCAGCAGTTTAGTCCGATCACCCCTCCACTTT